These 8 T cell receptor beta chains came from one sample sequenced in a study of blood T cell repertoires in COVID-19. Repertoires were generated with immunoSEQ multiplex PCR, while TCRdb's copy carries only in-frame clones and drops some. The top ten clones hold roughly 8.9% of a sample with fewer than 150,000 clones, approximately 91% of them seen once. The specimen was peripheral blood. These receptors were obtained from a woman in her 70s who had recovered from COVID-19.

This rearrangement joins TRBV18 to TRBJ2-1; perhaps TRBD1 as D (5 bases). V was trimmed by 6 bases and J by 0 bases, leaving 9 bases between them. The CDR3 sequence is 14 residues long. From germline, CDR1 is KGHSH and CDR2 LQKENI. The CDR3 protein is CASSKGPSYNEQFF. CDR3 DNA: TGTGCCAGCTCGAAGGGGCCCTCCTACAATGAGCAGTTCTTC.

The chain recombines TRBV7-8 with TRBJ1-1; D is uncertain. Germline V gene sequence: CDR1 SGHVS, CDR2 FQNEAQ. The length of the CDR3 is 12 residues. Trimming cost V 0 bases and J 8 bases, with 7 bases left between them. The CDR3 DNA follows: TGTGCCAGCAGCTTAGCGCGGTTCGAAGCTTTCTTT. Translating it yields CASSLARFEAFF.

The chain links TRBV19 to TRBJ2-3; D is possibly TRBD1 (6 bases). In germline, CDR1 is LNHDA, CDR2 SQIVND (reference sequence). Trimming removed 7 bases from V and 2 bases from J, with 13 bases in between. The CDR3 is 14 amino acids. The CDR3 reads CASTDRPFTDTQYF. In DNA, the CDR3 is TGTGCCAGTACCGACAGGCCGTTCACAGATACGCAGTATTTT. The whole variable domain, remainder taken from reference TRBV19 and TRBJ2-3, is DGGITQSPKYLFRKEGQNVTLSCEQNLNHDAMYWYRQDPGQGLRLIYYSQIVNDFQKGDIAEGYSVSREKKESFPLTVTSAQKNPTAFYLCASTDRPFTDTQYFGPGTRLTVL.

This clone came up once. The chain recombines TRBV10-3 with TRBJ2-7; TRBD1 agrees at 8 bases. V dropped 6 bases and J dropped 6; count of bases not matched to a gene: 7. The CDR3 has 13 residues. The germline V gene encodes CDR1 ENHRY and CDR2 SYGVKD. The CDR3 loop reads CAISRDRGGEQYF. The CDR3 DNA follows: TGTGCCATCAGCCGCGACAGGGGTGGCGAGCAGTACTTC.

This chain joins TRBV28 and TRBJ2-7, with D possibly matching TRBD2 (6 bases). The CDR3 totals 14 residues. Between the trimmed V and J ends, which lost 7 bases and 5 bases, there was a span of 18 bases. From germline, CDR1 is MDHEN and CDR2 SYDVKM. CDR3 residues: CASTLRGGRDEQYF. DNA of the CDR3: TGTGCCAGCACTCTTCGGGGAGGTCGGGACGAGCAGTACTTC.

The DNA of the CDR3 is TGCGCCAGCAGCTTGGGGGACAGGGGCAATCAGCCCCAGCATTTT. This codes for CASSLGDRGNQPQHF. The chain joins TRBV5-1 to TRBJ1-5, with 9 bases aligning to TRBD1. CDR1 and CDR2 from the germline V gene are SGHRS and YFSETQ. The CDR3 is 15 residues long. V shed 0 bases, J shed 2 bases, and the junction held 0 bases outside the gene matches. The full variable domain, rest sourced from reference TRBV5-1 and TRBJ1-5, is KAGVTQTPRYLIKTRGQQVTLSCSPISGHRSVSWYQQTPGQGLQFLFEYFSETQRNKGNFPGRFSGRQFSNSRSEMNVSTLELGDSALYLCASSLGDRGNQPQHFGDGTRLSIL.

This clone appeared a single time. V is TRBV18 and J is TRBJ1-1; tentatively, D is TRBD1 (5 bases). V gave up 2 bases and J gave up 2 bases, with 15 bases separating them. The CDR3 has 16 residues. Germline V CDR1 and CDR2: KGHSH, LQKENI. CDR3 region: CASSPSMGGDNTEAFF. Written as DNA, the CDR3 is TGTGCCAGCTCACCAAGTATGGGAGGGGACAACACTGAAGCTTTCTTT.

V usage is TRBV7-2 and J usage is TRBJ2-2, with 9 positions matching TRBD2. The CDR3 is made up of 15 amino acids. Germline assignment: CDR1 SGHTA and CDR2 FQGNSA. The J segment lost 8 bases and the V segment lost 1 base, leaving 5 bases of the junction unmatched. As DNA, the CDR3 is TGTGCCAGCAGCTTAGTCCCTAGCGGGGCGGGGGAGCTGTTTTTT. Residues: CASSLVPSGAGELFF.